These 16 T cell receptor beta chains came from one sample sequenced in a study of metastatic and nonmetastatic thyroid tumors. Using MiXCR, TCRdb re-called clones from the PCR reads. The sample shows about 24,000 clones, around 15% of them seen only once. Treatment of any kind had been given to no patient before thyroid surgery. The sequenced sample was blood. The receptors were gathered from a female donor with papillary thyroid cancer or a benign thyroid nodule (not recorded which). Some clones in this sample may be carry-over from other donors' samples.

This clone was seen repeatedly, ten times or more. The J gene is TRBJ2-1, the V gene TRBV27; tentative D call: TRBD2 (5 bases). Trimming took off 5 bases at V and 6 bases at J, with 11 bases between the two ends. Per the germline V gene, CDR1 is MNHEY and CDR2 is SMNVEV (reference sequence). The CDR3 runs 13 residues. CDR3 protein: CASSAGLSNEQFF. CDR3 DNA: TGTGCCAGCAGTGCCGGACTGAGCAATGAGCAGTTCTTC.

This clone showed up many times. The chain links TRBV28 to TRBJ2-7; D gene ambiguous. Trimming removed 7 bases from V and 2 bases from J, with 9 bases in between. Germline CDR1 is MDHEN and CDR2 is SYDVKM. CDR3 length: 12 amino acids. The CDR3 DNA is TGTGCCAGCACCTCTGGGGCCTACGAGCAGTACTTC. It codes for CASTSGAYEQYF. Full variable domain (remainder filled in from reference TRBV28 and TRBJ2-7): DVKVTQSSRYLVKRTGEKVFLECVQDMDHENMFWYRQDPGLGLRLIYFSYDVKMKEKGDIPEGYSVSREKKERFSLILESASTNQTSMYLCASTSGAYEQYFGPGTRLTVT.

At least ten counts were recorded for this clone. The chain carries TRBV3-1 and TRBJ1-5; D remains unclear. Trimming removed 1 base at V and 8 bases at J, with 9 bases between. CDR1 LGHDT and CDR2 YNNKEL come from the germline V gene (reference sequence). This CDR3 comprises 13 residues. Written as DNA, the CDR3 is TGTGCCAGCAGCCAAGCCCCGGCTGAGCCCCAGCATTTT. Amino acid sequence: CASSQAPAEPQHF.

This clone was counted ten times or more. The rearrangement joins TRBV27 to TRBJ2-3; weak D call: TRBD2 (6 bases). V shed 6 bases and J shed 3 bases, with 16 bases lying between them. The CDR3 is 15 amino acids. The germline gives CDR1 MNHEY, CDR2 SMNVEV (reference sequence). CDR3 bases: TGTGCCAGCAGACGACGTAGCGGACTAACAGATACGCAGTATTTT. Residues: CASRRRSGLTDTQYF.

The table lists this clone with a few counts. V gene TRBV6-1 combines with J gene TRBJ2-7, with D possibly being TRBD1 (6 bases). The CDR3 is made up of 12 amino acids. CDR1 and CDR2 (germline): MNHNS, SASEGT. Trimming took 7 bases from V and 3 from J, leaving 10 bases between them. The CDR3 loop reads CASMDRFYEQYF. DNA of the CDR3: TGTGCCAGCATGGACAGATTCTACGAGCAGTACTTC.

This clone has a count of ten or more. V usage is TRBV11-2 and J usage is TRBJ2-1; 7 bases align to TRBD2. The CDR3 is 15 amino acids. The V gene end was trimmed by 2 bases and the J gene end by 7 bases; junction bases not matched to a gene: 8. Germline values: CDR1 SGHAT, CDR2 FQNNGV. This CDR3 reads CASSLTAGSGNEQFF. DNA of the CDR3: TGTGCCAGCAGCTTAACAGCGGGAAGTGGTAATGAGCAGTTCTTC. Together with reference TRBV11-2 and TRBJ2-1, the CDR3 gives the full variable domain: EAGVAQSPRYKIIEKRQSVAFWCNPISGHATLYWYQQILGQGPKLLIQFQNNGVVDDSQLPKDRFSAERLKGVDSTLKIQPAKLEDSAVYLCASSLTAGSGNEQFFGPGTRLTVL.

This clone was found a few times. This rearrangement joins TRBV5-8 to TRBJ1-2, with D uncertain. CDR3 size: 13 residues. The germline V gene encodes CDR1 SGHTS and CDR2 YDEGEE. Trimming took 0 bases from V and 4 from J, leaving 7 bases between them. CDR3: CASSLDGGYGYTF. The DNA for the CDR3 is TGTGCCAGCAGCTTGGATGGTGGCTATGGCTACACCTTC.

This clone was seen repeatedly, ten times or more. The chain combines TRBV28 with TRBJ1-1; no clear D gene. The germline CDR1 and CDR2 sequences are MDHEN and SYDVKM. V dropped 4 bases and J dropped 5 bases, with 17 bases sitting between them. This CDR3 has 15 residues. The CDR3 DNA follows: TGTGCCAGCAGTTCCGGCGACTCGGATAGGACTGAAGCTTTCTTT. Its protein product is CASSSGDSDRTEAFF. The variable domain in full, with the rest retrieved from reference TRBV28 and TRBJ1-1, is DVKVTQSSRYLVKRTGEKVFLECVQDMDHENMFWYRQDPGLGLRLIYFSYDVKMKEKGDIPEGYSVSREKKERFSLILESASTNQTSMYLCASSSGDSDRTEAFFGQGTRLTVV.

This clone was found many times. This CDR3 reads CASSSYQNIQYF. The CDR3 nucleotides read TGTGCCAGCAGTTCCTATCAAAACATTCAGTACTTC. The chain uses TRBV27 and TRBJ2-4; D unresolved. CDR3 length: 12 residues. V lost 4 bases and J lost 5, with 6 bases in between. Germline CDR1 is MNHEY and CDR2 is SMNVEV (reference sequence).

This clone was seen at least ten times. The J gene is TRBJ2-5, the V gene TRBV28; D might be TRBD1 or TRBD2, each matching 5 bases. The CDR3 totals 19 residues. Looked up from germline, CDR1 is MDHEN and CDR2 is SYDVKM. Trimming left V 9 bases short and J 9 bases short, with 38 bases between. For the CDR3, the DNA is TGTGCCAGGGACCTCTGGATCAGGGACCAAGAGAATAGCTTAGGGGCCCAGTACTTC. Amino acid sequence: CARDLWIRDQENSLGAQYF.

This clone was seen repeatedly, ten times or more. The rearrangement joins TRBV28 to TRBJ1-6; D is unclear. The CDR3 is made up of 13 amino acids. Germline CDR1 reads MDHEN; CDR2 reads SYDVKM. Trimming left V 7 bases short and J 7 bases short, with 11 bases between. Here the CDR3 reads CASISPLNSPLHF. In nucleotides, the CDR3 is TGTGCCAGCATTTCTCCCCTAAATTCACCCCTCCACTTT.

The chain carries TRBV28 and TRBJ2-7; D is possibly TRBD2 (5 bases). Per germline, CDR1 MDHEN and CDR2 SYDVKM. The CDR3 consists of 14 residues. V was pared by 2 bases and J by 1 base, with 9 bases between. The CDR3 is CASSLLAASYEQYF. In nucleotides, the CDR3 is TGTGCCAGCAGTTTACTAGCTGCGTCCTACGAGCAGTACTTC.

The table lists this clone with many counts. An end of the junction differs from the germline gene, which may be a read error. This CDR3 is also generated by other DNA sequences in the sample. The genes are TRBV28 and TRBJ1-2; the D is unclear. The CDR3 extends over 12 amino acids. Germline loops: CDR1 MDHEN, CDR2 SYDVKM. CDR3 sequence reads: CASSPYKSGYTF. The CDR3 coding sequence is TGTGCCAGCAGCCCCTATAAGAGTGGCTACACCTTT.

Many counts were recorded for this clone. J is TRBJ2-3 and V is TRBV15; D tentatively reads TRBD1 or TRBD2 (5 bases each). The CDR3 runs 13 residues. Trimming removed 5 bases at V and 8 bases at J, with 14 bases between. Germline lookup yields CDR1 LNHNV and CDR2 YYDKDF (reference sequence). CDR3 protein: CATSDADGGTQYF. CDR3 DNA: TGTGCCACCAGCGACGCAGATGGGGGTACGCAGTATTTT.

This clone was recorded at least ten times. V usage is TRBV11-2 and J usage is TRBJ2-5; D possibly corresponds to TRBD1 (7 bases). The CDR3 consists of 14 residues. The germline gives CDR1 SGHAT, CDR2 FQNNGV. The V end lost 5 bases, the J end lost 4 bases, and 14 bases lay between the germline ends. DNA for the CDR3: TGTGCCAGCAGCCGCCGACAGGGAGGAGAGACCCAGTACTTC. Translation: CASSRRQGGETQYF.

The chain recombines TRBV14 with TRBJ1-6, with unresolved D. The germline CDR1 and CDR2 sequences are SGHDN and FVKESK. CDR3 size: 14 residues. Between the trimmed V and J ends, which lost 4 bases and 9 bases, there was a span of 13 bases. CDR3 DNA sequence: TGTGCCAGCAGCCCGCTCCTCGTAGGTTCACCCCTCCACTTT. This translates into CASSPLLVGSPLHF. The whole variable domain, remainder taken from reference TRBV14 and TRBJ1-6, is EAGVTQFPSHSVIEKGQTVTLRCDPISGHDNLYWYRRVMGKEIKFLLHFVKESKQDESGMPNNRFLAERTGGTYSTLKVQPAELEDSGVYFCASSPLLVGSPLHFGNGTRLTVT.